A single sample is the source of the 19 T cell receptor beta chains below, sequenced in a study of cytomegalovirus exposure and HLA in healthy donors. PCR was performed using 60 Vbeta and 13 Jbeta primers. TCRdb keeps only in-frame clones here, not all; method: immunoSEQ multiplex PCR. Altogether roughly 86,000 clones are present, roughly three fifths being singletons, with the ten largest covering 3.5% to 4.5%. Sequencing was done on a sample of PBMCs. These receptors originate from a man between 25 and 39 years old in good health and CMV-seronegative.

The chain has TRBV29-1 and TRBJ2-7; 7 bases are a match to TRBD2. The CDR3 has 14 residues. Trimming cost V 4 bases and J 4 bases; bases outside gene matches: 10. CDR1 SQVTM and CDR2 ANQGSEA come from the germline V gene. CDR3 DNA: TGCAGCGTTGGGAGGGGAGGGGCCCCTTACGAGCAGTACTTC. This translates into CSVGRGGAPYEQYF.

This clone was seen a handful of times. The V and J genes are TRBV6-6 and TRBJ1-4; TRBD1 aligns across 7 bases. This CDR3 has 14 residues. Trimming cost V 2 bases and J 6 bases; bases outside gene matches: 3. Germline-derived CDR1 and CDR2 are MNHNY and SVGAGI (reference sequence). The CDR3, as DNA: TGTGCCAGCAGTTACAGGGGGCCGCATGAAAAACTGTTTTTT. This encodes CASSYRGPHEKLFF.

CDR3 amino acids: CASRSSPGGQETQYF. CDR3 nucleotides: TGTGCCAGTAGATCCTCTCCCGGGGGCCAAGAGACCCAGTACTTC. The rearrangement links TRBV19 to TRBJ2-5; possibly TRBD2 for D (6 bases). The CDR3 runs 15 residues. Germline assignment: CDR1 LNHDA and CDR2 SQIVND (reference sequence). V was pared by 6 bases and J by 1 base, with 15 bases between.

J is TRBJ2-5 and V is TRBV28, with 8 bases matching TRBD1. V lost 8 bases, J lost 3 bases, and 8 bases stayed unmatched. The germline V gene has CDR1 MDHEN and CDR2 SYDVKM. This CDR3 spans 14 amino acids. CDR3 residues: CASASGGQEETQYF. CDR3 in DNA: TGTGCCAGCGCCTCTGGGGGACAGGAAGAGACCCAGTACTTC.

As DNA, the CDR3 is TGCAGCGTTGGGGCCGGGGGTCCTCAAGAGACCCAGTACTTC. This sequence encodes CSVGAGGPQETQYF. The rearrangement uses TRBV29-1 and TRBJ2-5; D possibly corresponds to TRBD2 (6 bases). The V and J ends lost 4 bases and 2 bases respectively, with 14 bases between them. The CDR3 is 14 residues long. Germline V CDR1 and CDR2: SQVTM, ANQGSEA.

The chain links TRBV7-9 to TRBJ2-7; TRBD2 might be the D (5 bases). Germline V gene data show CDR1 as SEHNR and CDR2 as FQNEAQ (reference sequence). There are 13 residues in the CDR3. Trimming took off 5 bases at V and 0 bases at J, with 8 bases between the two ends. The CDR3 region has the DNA TGTGCCAGCAGCGACTATCTCTCCTACGAGCAGTACTTC. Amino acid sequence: CASSDYLSYEQYF.

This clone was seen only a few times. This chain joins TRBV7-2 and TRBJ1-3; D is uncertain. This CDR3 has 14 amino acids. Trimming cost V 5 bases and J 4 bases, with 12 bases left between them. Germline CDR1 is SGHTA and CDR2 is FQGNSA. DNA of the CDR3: TGTGCCAGCAGCCGCGGCTCGAGGGGAAACACCATATATTTT. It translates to CASSRGSRGNTIYF.

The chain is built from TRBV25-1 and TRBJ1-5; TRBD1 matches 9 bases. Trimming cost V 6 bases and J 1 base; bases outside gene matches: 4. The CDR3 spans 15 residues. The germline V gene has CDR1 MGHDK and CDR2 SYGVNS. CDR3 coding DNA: TGTGCCAGCAGGGGACAGGGTGGGAGCAATCAGCCCCAGCATTTT. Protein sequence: CASRGQGGSNQPQHF.

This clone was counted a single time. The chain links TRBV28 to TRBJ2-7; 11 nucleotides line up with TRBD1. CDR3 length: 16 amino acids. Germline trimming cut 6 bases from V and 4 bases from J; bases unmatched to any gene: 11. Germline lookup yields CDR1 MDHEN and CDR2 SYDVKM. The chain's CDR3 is CASRPHGTGGSYEQYF. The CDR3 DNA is TGTGCCAGCAGGCCTCACGGGACAGGGGGTTCTTACGAGCAGTACTTC.

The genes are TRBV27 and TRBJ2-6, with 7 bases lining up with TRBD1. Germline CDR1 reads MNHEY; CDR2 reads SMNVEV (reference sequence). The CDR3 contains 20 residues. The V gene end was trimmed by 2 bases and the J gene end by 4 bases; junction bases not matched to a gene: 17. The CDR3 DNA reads TGTGCCAGCAGTTTACACCAGACCAGAGCCACAGGGGCGGGGGCCAACGTCCTGACTTTC. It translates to CASSLHQTRATGAGANVLTF. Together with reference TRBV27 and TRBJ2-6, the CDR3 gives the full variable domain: EAQVTQNPRYLITVTGKKLTVTCSQNMNHEYMSWYRQDPGLGLRQIYYSMNVEVTDKGDVPEGYKVSRKEKRNFPLILESPSPNQTSLYFCASSLHQTRATGAGANVLTFGAGSRLTVL.

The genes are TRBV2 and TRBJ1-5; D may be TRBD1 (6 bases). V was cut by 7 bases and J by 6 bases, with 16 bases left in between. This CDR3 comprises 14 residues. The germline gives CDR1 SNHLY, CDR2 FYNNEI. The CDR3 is CASTRTDRSQPQHF. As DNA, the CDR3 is TGTGCCAGCACTCGGACAGACAGGTCTCAGCCCCAGCATTTT.

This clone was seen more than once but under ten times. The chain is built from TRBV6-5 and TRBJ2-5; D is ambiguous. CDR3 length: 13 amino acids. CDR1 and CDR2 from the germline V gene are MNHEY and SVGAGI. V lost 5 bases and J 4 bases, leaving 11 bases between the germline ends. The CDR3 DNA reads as TGTGCCAGCAGTATCGAGTTTGGAGAGACCCAGTACTTC. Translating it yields CASSIEFGETQYF.

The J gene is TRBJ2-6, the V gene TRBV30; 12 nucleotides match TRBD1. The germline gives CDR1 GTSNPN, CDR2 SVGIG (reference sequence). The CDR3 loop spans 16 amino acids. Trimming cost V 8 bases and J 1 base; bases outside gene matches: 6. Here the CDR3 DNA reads TGTGCCCAACCGGGACAGGGGGCTTCTGGGGCCAACGTCCTGACTTTC. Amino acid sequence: CAQPGQGASGANVLTF.

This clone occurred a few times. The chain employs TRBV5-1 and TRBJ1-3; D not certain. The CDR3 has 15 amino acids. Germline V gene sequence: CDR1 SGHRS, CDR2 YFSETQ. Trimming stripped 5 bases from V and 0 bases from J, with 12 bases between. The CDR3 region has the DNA TGCGCCAGCAGTCCAGACGGGAGCTCTGGAAACACCATATATTTT. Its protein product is CASSPDGSSGNTIYF.

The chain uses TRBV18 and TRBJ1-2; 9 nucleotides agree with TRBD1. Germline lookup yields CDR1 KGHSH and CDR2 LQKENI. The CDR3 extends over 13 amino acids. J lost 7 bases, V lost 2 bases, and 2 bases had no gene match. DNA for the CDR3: TGTGCCAGCTCACCAACAGGGGGCGGTGGCTACACCTTC. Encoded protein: CASSPTGGGGYTF.

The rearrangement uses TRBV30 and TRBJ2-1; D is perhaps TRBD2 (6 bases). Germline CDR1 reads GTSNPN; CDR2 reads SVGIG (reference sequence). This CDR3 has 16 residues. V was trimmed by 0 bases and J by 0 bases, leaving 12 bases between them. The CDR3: CAWSVLWRGSYNEQFF. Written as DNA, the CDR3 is TGTGCCTGGAGTGTACTTTGGCGGGGCTCCTACAATGAGCAGTTCTTC.

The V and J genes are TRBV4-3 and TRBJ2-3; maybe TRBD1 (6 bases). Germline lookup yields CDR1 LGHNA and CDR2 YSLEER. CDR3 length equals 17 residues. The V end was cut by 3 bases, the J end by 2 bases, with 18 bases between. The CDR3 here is CASSQGDMVTPTDTQYF. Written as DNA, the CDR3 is TGCGCCAGCAGCCAGGGGGACATGGTGACCCCCACAGATACGCAGTATTTT.

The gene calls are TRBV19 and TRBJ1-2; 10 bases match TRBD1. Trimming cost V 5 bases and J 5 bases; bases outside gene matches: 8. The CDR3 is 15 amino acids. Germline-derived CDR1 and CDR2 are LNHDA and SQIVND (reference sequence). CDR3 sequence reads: CASSETVGQGYGYTF. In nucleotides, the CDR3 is TGTGCCAGTAGTGAGACGGTGGGACAGGGGTATGGCTACACCTTC.

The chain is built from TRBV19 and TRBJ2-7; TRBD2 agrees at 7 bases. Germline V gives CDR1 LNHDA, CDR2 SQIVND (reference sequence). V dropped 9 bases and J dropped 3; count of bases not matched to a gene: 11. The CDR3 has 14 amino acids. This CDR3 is CASAQWEGIYEQYF. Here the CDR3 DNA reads TGTGCCAGCGCCCAATGGGAGGGGATCTACGAGCAGTACTTC.